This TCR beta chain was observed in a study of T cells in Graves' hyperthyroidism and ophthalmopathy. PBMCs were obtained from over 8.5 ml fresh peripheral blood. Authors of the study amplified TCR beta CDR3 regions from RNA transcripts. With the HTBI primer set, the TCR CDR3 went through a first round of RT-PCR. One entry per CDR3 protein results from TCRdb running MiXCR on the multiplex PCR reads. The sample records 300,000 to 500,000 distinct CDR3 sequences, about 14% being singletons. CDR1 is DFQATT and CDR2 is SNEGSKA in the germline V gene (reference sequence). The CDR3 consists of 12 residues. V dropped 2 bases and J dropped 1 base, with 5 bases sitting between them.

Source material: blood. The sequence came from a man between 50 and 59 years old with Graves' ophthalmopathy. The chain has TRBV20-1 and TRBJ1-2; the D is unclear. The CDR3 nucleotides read TGCAGTGCTAGACTTGTTAACTATGGCTACACCTTC. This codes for CSARLVNYGYTF.